The entry that follows covers one T cell receptor (beta chain) sequence. This clone is a singleton in its sample. Its antigen is unknown. No qualities accompany the bases; no much larger clone lies one base away. V is reduced by 3 bases and J by 2 bases, leaving a spacing of 14 bases between them. CDR1 is given as SGDLS and CDR2 as YYNGEE, both from the germline V gene. Spanning cysteine to phenylalanine, the CDR3 consists of 15 amino acids. The entry retains the CDR3 DNA only, 45 bases that are in frame from base 1. This record comes from a study of blood T cell repertoires in COVID-19 (dated by TCRdb to the early 2020s). Background for the entire study: Samples from collaborators originated in the United States, Italy and Spain and spanned both the acute and convalescent phases of COVID-19. The samples were drawn from two sources: the first 160 participants of the ongoing ImmuneRACE study, and 950 to 1,500 subjects contributed by 6 global collaborators. The material from the prospective study consisted of cDNA or gDNA derived from T cells, B-cell-depleted T cells, or PBMCs. Where available, HLA class I and class II types were taken from metadata supplied by the sample provider and were not determined by assay-based typing. Sample metadata almost always included a de-identified subject ID, COVID-19 status, age in years and sex. Subjects who had been exposed to COVID-19, were actively infected with it, or had recovered from it provided the deeply sampled blood TCRbeta repertoires that made up the dataset. The repertoires were released in a freely available public database intended as a resource for research on the immune response to SARS-CoV-2. What the work shows at the level of the full study, not this receptor alone: Clinical and demographic metadata were provided uncurated, with the amount varying by source and participant.

The collaborating institutions used their own protocols to collect whole blood in K2EDTA tubes. Collaborator samples were shipped for TCRbeta analysis as frozen whole blood, isolated PBMCs, or DNA extracted from either sample type. TCRbeta CDR3 regions were amplified from genomic DNA by means of the immunoSEQ Assay, a bias-controlled multiplex PCR. The source study handled its data this way. The number of nucleated cells in each sample was estimated by amplification of reference gene primers within the assay. To quantify the absolute abundance of each unique TCRbeta CDR3 rearrangement, sequence reads were collapsed and filtered. For each sample, productive Simpson clonality was calculated by taking the square root of Simpson's diversity index across productive rearrangements. TCRdb stores this immuneACCESS table with in-frame sequences only. Part of the clones is absent; in the studies checked, under half of the shortfall reflects unresolved V genes, and no reason is known for the rest. For V, J and clone size, that table is used; D and trimming come from the DNA. The sample has approximately 220,000 clones on record, around four fifths of them singletons. The top ten clones comprise around 2.3% of the sample.

Source material: peripheral blood. In this chain, TRBV9 is recombined with TRBJ1-1, and possibly TRBD1, on 5 matching bases. The receptor was derived from a woman aged 40 to 50 with active or convalescent COVID-19. For the CDR3, the sequence is CASSEEGHVNTEAFF. The sequenced DNA is TGTGCCAGCAGCGAGGAAGGACATGTCAACACTGAAGCTTTCTTT.